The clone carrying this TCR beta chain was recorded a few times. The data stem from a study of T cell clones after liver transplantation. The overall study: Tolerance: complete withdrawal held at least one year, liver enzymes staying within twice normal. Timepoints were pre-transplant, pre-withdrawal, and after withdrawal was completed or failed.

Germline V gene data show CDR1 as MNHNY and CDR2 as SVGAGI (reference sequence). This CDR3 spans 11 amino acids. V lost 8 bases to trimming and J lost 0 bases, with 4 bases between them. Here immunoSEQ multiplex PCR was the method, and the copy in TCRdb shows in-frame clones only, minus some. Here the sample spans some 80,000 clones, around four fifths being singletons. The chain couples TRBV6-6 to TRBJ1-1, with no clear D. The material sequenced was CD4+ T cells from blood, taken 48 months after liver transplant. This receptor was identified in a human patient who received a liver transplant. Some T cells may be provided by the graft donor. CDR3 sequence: CASAMNTEAFF. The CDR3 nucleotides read TGTGCCAGCGCCATGAACACTGAAGCTTTCTTT.